The entry below describes one TCR beta chain. CDR3 length: 13 residues. The V gene end was trimmed by 6 bases and the J gene end by 6 bases; junction bases not matched to a gene: 8. Germline CDR1 MNHNY, CDR2 SVGAGI (reference sequence). The data originate from a study of blood T cell repertoires in COVID-19. Study context: From T cells, B-cell-depleted T cells, or PBMCs came the material, which was cDNA or gDNA.

As processed by the authors: Reference gene primer amplification in the assay estimated nucleated cell counts. This table comes from immunoSEQ multiplex PCR, and its TCRdb copy is limited to in-frame clones, with some not included. Clone size and V and J calls were adopted from that table, with D and trimming inferred from the DNA. Of some 190,000 clones listed, over 75% are singletons. Material: peripheral blood. The receptor comes from a woman aged 45-65 years with acute or convalescent COVID-19. The chain couples TRBV6-6 to TRBJ2-7; 7 bases are a match to TRBD1. CDR3 bases: TGTGCCAGCAGCAGAACAGGGGTCTCCGAGCAGTACTTC. The encoded protein is CASSRTGVSEQYF.